The entry below gives a single TCR beta chain sequence along with its context. What it binds is unknown. The data were taken from a study of OX40 agonist ivuxolimab in advanced cancers. Germline values: CDR1 SGDLS, CDR2 YYNGEE. This CDR3 contains 18 residues. V was cut by 3 bases and J by 0 bases, with 19 bases left in between. Generated by immunoSEQ multiplex PCR, the TCRdb table keeps only in-frame clones and is missing some. Here the sample spans about 38,000 clones, about 90% being singletons. General study findings and limits: Antigen specificity of clonally expanded peripheral T cells was not established.

The chain employs TRBV9 and TRBJ2-4; tentatively, D is TRBD1 (6 bases). This specimen consisted of CD4+ or CD8+ T cells sorted from blood, obtained in a trial of the OX40 agonist ivuxolimab. This TCR derives from an adult with an advanced solid tumor such as melanoma, head and neck, liver or kidney cancer. CDR3 sequence: CASSEDPGQGIAKNIQYF. The CDR3 bases are TGTGCCAGCAGCGAGGACCCGGGACAAGGAATAGCCAAAAACATTCAGTACTTC.